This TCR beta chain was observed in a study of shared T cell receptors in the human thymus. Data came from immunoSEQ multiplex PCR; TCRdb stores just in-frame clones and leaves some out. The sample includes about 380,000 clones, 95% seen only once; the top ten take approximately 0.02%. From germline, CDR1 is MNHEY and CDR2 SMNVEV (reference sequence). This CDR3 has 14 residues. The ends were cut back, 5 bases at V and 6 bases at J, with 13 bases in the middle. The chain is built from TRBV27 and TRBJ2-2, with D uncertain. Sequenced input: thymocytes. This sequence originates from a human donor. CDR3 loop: CASSLTLMAGELFF. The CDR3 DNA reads TGTGCCAGCAGTCTAACCCTGATGGCCGGGGAGCTGTTTTTT.